Each of the 14 T cell receptor beta chains below was sequenced from the same sample in a study of sequential checkpoint blockade in melanoma. Treatment denoted: randomized to nivolumab then ipilimumab (arm A) or the reverse (arm B). Using immunoSEQ multiplex PCR, the repertoire was profiled, and TCRdb retains in-frame clones only, with some absent. The data contain some 3,700 clones, around 19% of them singletons. The input for sequencing was tumor tissue (inferred from file names), taken from a patient given nivolumab and ipilimumab in sequence. The source is a human patient with melanoma. Some clones in this sample may be carry-over from other donors' samples.

In its sample, this clone was seen many times. The rearrangement links TRBV11-3 to TRBJ1-2; D is uncertain. Deletions cut 5 bases from V and 6 bases from J, with 16 bases between. This CDR3 is built from 14 residues. Germline V gene lookup returns CDR1 SGHNT and CDR2 YENEEA. CDR3 DNA sequence: TGTGCCAGCAGCCCCACAGCGGGTCGGGATGGCTACACCTTC. Amino acids: CASSPTAGRDGYTF.

This clone was observed a handful of times. The CDR3 region is CASSLVGTDTQYF. The CDR3 DNA reads as TGTGCCAGCAGCTTAGTCGGGACCGATACGCAGTATTTT. This chain joins TRBV7-8 and TRBJ2-3; D tentatively reads TRBD1 or TRBD2 (5 bases each). The CDR3 has 13 residues. CDR1 and CDR2 (germline): SGHVS, FQNEAQ. V was cut by 1 base and J by 6 bases, with 8 bases left in between.

The J gene is TRBJ2-3, the V gene TRBV19, with 12 bases identical to TRBD1. The CDR3 extends over 16 amino acids. The germline CDR1 and CDR2 sequences are LNHDA and SQIVND (reference sequence). With 7 bases clipped from V and 8 bases from J, the junction kept 13 bases outside the gene matches. The CDR3 reads CASISPRDRGRSTQYF. DNA of the CDR3: TGTGCCAGTATTTCCCCCCGGGACAGGGGGCGAAGTACGCAGTATTTT.

This clone was seen only a few times. J is TRBJ2-7 and V is TRBV9; D ambiguous. Germline assignment: CDR1 SGDLS and CDR2 YYNGEE. Trimming took 5 bases from V and 7 from J, leaving 13 bases between them. This CDR3 comprises 12 residues. CDR3 DNA: TGTGCCAGCAGTGAATCGAGCCTGGAGCAGTACTTC. Translation gives CASSESSLEQYF.

CDR3 in amino acids: CASSFTFQGGEQFF. DNA of the CDR3: TGTGCCAGCAGTTTTACTTTCCAGGGCGGTGAGCAGTTCTTC. V usage is TRBV6-8 and J usage is TRBJ2-1, with a weak D call TRBD1 (5 bases). This CDR3 contains 14 residues. Germline-derived CDR1 and CDR2 are MNHGY and SAAAGT. V was cut by 4 bases and J by 9 bases, with 16 bases left in between.

CDR3 DNA sequence: TGTGCCACCAGCAGGGGACAGGGGGCCGGGGAGCTGTTTTTT. The encoded protein is CATSRGQGAGELFF. The rearrangement uses TRBV15 and TRBJ2-2, with TRBD1 matching 11 bases. Unmatched junction bases numbered 0, after V lost 3 bases and J lost 6 bases. The CDR3 length is 14 residues. Germline-derived CDR1 and CDR2 are LNHNV and YYDKDF (reference sequence).

The chain combines TRBV28 with TRBJ1-6; a weak D match, TRBD1 (6 bases). Trimming took 11 bases from V and 6 from J, leaving 20 bases between them. Germline V CDR1 and CDR2: MDHEN, SYDVKM. The CDR3 is made up of 15 amino acids. CDR3 residues: CAAGLGQPFNSPLHF. For the CDR3, the DNA is TGTGCCGCTGGGCTCGGACAGCCTTTTAATTCACCCCTCCACTTT.

The rearrangement joins TRBV12-5 to TRBJ2-7; perhaps TRBD2 as D (6 bases). Germline V gives CDR1 LGHNT, CDR2 FRNRAP. CDR3 length: 14 amino acids. The CDR3 DNA is TGTGCCAGCGGACTGCGGGGCAGCTCCTACGAGCAGTACTTC. Its translation is CASGLRGSSYEQYF.

The table lists this clone with many counts. The V call is TRBV11-3, the J call TRBJ2-7; D possibly corresponds to TRBD1 (5 bases). V lost 5 bases, J lost 2 bases, and 16 bases lay in between. The CDR3 runs to 15 residues. The germline V gene has CDR1 SGHNT and CDR2 YENEEA. CDR3 protein: CASSPRRGPTYEQYF. The DNA for the CDR3 is TGTGCCAGCAGCCCTCGAAGGGGCCCTACCTACGAGCAGTACTTC.

This clone occurred a few times. The chain recombines TRBV6-8 with TRBJ2-3; TRBD2 matches 14 bases. Trimming removed 5 bases from V and 4 bases from J; junction bases left unmatched: 5. The CDR3 covers 16 residues. CDR1 is MNHGY and CDR2 is SAAAGT in the germline V gene. CDR3 amino acids: CASSNGLAGGADTQYF. CDR3 bases: TGTGCCAGCAGTAACGGACTAGCGGGGGGAGCAGATACGCAGTATTTT.

This clone was found many times. The chain employs TRBV11-3 and TRBJ1-1; weak D call: TRBD1 (6 bases). The germline gives CDR1 SGHNT, CDR2 YENEEA. This CDR3 is built from 14 residues. V was trimmed by 3 bases and J by 0 bases, leaving 8 bases between them. CDR3: CASSFRGMNTEAFF. The CDR3 DNA is TGTGCCAGCAGCTTCAGGGGAATGAACACTGAAGCTTTCTTT. Drawing the rest from reference TRBV11-3 and TRBJ1-1, the complete variable domain is EAGVVQSPRYKIIEKKQPVAFWCNPISGHNTLYWYLQNLGQGPELLIRYENEEAVDDSQLPKDRFSAERLKGVDSTLKIQPAELGDSAVYLCASSFRGMNTEAFFGQGTRLTVV.

This clone was picked up many times. V gene TRBV11-3 combines with J gene TRBJ2-3; 7 bases are shared with TRBD1. V lost 5 bases, J lost 1 base, and 3 bases stayed unmatched. From germline, CDR1 is SGHNT and CDR2 YENEEA. This CDR3 has 14 residues. CDR3 sequence reads: CASSLTGGTDTQYF. CDR3 nucleotides: TGTGCCAGCAGCCTAACAGGGGGCACAGATACGCAGTATTTT.

By sample share, this clone is medium-sized (0.01 to 0.1%). CDR3: CASSFGGVGLSYEQYF. CDR3 bases: TGTGCCAGCAGTTTCGGGGGGGTTGGGCTTAGCTACGAGCAGTACTTC. This chain joins TRBV6-8 and TRBJ2-7, with 8 bases matching TRBD2. J lost 3 bases, V lost 4 bases, and 11 bases had no gene match. The CDR3 loop spans 16 amino acids. Germline V CDR1 and CDR2: MNHGY, SAAAGT.

The sample holds many counts of this clone. The chain is built from TRBV11-3 and TRBJ1-1; D uncertain. The germline V gene has CDR1 SGHNT and CDR2 YENEEA. This CDR3 contains 14 residues. With 1 base removed from V and 0 bases from J, the gap between germline ends came to 6 bases. CDR3: CASSLVVMNTEAFF. The DNA for the CDR3 is TGTGCCAGCAGCTTAGTAGTTATGAACACTGAAGCTTTCTTT.